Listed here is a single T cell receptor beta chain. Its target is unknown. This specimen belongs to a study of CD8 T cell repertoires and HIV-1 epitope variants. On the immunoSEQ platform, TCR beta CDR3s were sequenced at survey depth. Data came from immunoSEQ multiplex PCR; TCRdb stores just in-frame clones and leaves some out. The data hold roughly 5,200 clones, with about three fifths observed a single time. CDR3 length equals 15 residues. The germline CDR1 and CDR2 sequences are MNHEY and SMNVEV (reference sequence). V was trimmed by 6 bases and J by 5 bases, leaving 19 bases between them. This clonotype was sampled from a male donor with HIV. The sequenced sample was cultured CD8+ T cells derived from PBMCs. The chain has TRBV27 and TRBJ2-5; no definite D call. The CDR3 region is CASSHTRTVGETQYF. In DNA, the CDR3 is TGTGCCAGCAGCCACACCCGGACGGTTGGCGAGACCCAGTACTTC.